There are many counts of the clone carrying this TCR beta chain. V lost 2 bases, J lost 11 bases, and 12 bases lay in between. CDR3 length: 12 amino acids. The source of the sample is a study of T cell repertoires in cytomegalovirus infection. Each CDR3 protein gets one entry after TCRdb re-called the reads with MiXCR. The table lists 300,000 or so distinct CDR3 sequences, over 20% of them singletons. This TCR was recovered from a human donor in good health (CMV status not recorded). Some clones in this sample may be carry-over from other donors' samples. The chain employs TRBV12-3 or TRBV12-4 and TRBJ1-1; D uncertain. The sample taken for sequencing was PBMCs. CDR3 nucleotides: TGTGCCAGCAGTTTACAACAGATCGGCGCTTTCTTT. It encodes CASSLQQIGAFF.